This T cell receptor (beta chain) was captured by sequencing in a study of blood T cell repertoires in COVID-19. The wider study: Whether acute or convalescent, the COVID-19 samples came from the United States, Italy and Spain.

Germline V gene data show CDR1 as MNHEY and CDR2 as SMNVEV (reference sequence). V lost 8 bases, J lost 6 bases, and 19 bases lay in between. The CDR3 runs to 14 residues. Assay: immunoSEQ multiplex PCR; the TCRdb copy retains only in-frame clones and omits some. The table records 250,000 or so clones, about nine tenths of them present only once. This receptor was obtained from a woman younger than 45 with COVID-19, enrolled during active disease. The chain recombines TRBV27 with TRBJ1-2; possible D gene TRBD1, 5 bases. Source material: peripheral blood. The CDR3 here is CASLPGQGIHGYTF. For the CDR3, the DNA is TGTGCCAGCCTCCCCGGGCAGGGTATTCATGGCTACACCTTC.